A single sample is the source of the 18 T cell receptor beta chains below, sequenced in a study of T cell repertoires in cytomegalovirus infection. TCRdb re-called the reads with MiXCR, one entry per CDR3 protein. The data contain some 390,000 distinct CDR3 sequences, around a sixth of them singletons. Sample: PBMCs. These receptors all stem from a human donor in good health (CMV status not recorded). Some clones in this sample may be carry-over from other donors' samples.

The V gene is TRBV18, the J gene TRBJ2-1; D is unclear. The CDR3 covers 15 residues. Trimming removed 6 bases from V and 0 bases from J, with 12 bases in between. CDR1 is KGHSH, CDR2 LQKENI, per germline. The CDR3 loop reads CASSPEISSYNEQFF. CDR3 nucleotides: TGTGCCAGCTCCCCAGAGATTAGCTCCTACAATGAGCAGTTCTTC.

This clonotype came up a few times. The rearrangement joins TRBV5-1 to TRBJ2-7; 7 bases match TRBD2. V shed 4 bases and J 0 bases; nucleotides not matched to a gene: 13. Germline-derived CDR1 and CDR2 are SGHRS and YFSETQ. This CDR3 has 17 residues. The DNA of the CDR3 is TGCGCCAGCAGCGTAACTAGCGCGACGGTAGCCTCCTACGAGCAGTACTTC. It codes for CASSVTSATVASYEQYF.

Only a few counts were recorded for this clonotype. The chain combines TRBV6-5 with TRBJ2-1; 10 bases match TRBD1. Unmatched junction bases numbered 4, after V lost 1 base and J lost 10 bases. The CDR3 length is 14 residues. Germline loops: CDR1 MNHEY, CDR2 SVGAGI. The DNA for the CDR3 is TGTGCCAGCAGTTACTTTCGGGACAGGGGCGAGCAGTTCTTC. This gives the protein CASSYFRDRGEQFF.

The chain couples TRBV11-2 to TRBJ2-7; maybe TRBD2 (5 bases). The germline CDR1 and CDR2 sequences are SGHAT and FQNNGV. This CDR3 region has 15 residues. V lost 2 bases and J lost 3, with 14 bases in between. The CDR3 sequence is CASSLFTGGGYEQYF. As DNA, the CDR3 is TGTGCCAGCAGCTTATTTACCGGAGGTGGCTACGAGCAGTACTTC.

This rearrangement joins TRBV20-1 to TRBJ2-1; TRBD2 is a possible D gene (7 bases). Trimming pared 1 base from V and 2 bases from J, leaving 12 bases between. This CDR3 has 15 amino acids. Germline V gene data show CDR1 as DFQATT and CDR2 as SNEGSKA (reference sequence). The CDR3 nucleotides are TGCAGTGCTAGAGTAGGGGGGAGGGCCTACAATGAGCAGTTCTTC. Protein product: CSARVGGRAYNEQFF.

The table lists this clonotype with many counts. CDR3 nucleotide sequence: TGTGCCAGCCACAGGCTTACCGGGGAGCTGTTTTTT. Protein: CASHRLTGELFF. The chain has TRBV7-8 and TRBJ2-2; weak D call: TRBD1 (5 bases). Deletions cut 8 bases from V and 5 bases from J, with 9 bases between. The germline V gene encodes CDR1 SGHVS and CDR2 FQNEAQ. The CDR3 has 12 amino acids.

This chain joins TRBV6-5 and TRBJ1-1; D might be TRBD1 (5 bases). The CDR3 covers 15 residues. The germline CDR1 and CDR2 sequences are MNHEY and SVGAGI. V was shortened by 2 bases and J by 11 bases, with 21 bases between the two germline ends. The CDR3 loop reads CASSYITGAPDVAFF. Here the CDR3 DNA reads TGTGCCAGCAGTTACATCACCGGGGCCCCTGATGTGGCTTTCTTT.

The chain joins TRBV29-1 to TRBJ2-5, with TRBD2 as a possible D gene (6 bases). V lost 8 bases and J 5 bases, leaving 24 bases between the germline ends. The CDR3 runs to 15 residues. In germline, CDR1 is SQVTM, CDR2 ANQGSEA. CDR3 in DNA: TGCAGCACCTTCATGGAGGCGGACCGGGGGGAGACCCAGTACTTC. Its translation is CSTFMEADRGETQYF.

This clonotype was counted between two and nine times. J is TRBJ1-3 and V is TRBV18; maybe TRBD1 (6 bases). CDR3 size: 15 residues. CDR1 and CDR2 from the germline V gene are KGHSH and LQKENI. V was shortened by 0 bases and J by 8 bases, with 14 bases between the two germline ends. The CDR3 region is CASSPPNREADTIYF. CDR3 DNA sequence: TGTGCCAGCTCACCACCGAACAGGGAGGCGGACACCATATATTTT.

This clonotype came up many times. This chain connects TRBV7-2 to TRBJ1-6; no clear D gene. Trimming pared 2 bases from V and 8 bases from J, leaving 10 bases between. Per the germline V gene, CDR1 is SGHTA and CDR2 is FQGNSA. This CDR3 comprises 14 residues. Here the CDR3 reads CASSLKPRDSPLHF. CDR3 bases: TGTGCCAGCAGCTTAAAGCCCCGTGATTCACCCCTCCACTTT.

This chain joins TRBV9 and TRBJ2-5; 8 positions match TRBD2. Germline values: CDR1 SGDLS, CDR2 YYNGEE. V was clipped by 0 bases and J by 5 bases; unmatched bases: 6. The CDR3 extends over 15 amino acids. The CDR3 region is CASSVEAGVVETQYF. The CDR3 DNA sequence: TGTGCCAGCAGCGTAGAAGCGGGAGTTGTCGAGACCCAGTACTTC.

Ten or more counts support this clonotype. Germline and junction disagree at one end, which may indicate a read error. CDR3 sequence (DNA): TGTGCCAGCAGTCGCAACGACAATTGGTTCCTCTTT. This sequence encodes CASSRNDNWFLF. The gene calls are TRBV6-6 and TRBJ1-1; D gene ambiguous. This CDR3 is built from 12 residues. The germline gives CDR1 MNHNY, CDR2 SVGAGI (reference sequence).

J is TRBJ2-1 and V is TRBV10-3; possible D gene TRBD1, 5 bases. Trimming left V 4 bases short and J 6 bases short, with 22 bases between. Germline CDR1 and CDR2: ENHRY and SYGVKD. The CDR3 is 17 residues long. The CDR3 protein is CAISAAVIRTLANEQFF. DNA of the CDR3: TGTGCCATCAGTGCGGCCGTTATAAGGACACTCGCCAATGAGCAGTTCTTC.

This clonotype was seen a few times. The chain employs TRBV29-1 and TRBJ1-2; D remains ambiguous. The CDR3 covers 11 residues. Germline lookup yields CDR1 SQVTM and CDR2 ANQGSEA. Trimming pared 7 bases from V and 2 bases from J, leaving 8 bases between. CDR3 in amino acids: CSATENYGYTF. CDR3 DNA: TGCAGCGCTACAGAAAACTATGGCTACACCTTC.

Remarks on this clonotype: A much larger clone lies one base from this, so it may be a read error. The chain combines TRBV7-6 with TRBJ1-2; D is undetermined. V was pared by 5 bases and J by 1 base, with 20 bases between. The CDR3 spans 17 residues. Germline values: CDR1 SGHVS, CDR2 FNYEAQ. CDR3 coding DNA: TGTGCCAGCAGCCATTACGGCCCGACCCCCTATAACTATGGCTACACCTTC. Translated, it gives CASSHYGPTPYNYGYTF. Complete variable domain (other parts from reference TRBV7-6 and TRBJ1-2): GAGVSQSPRYKVTKRGQDVALRCDPISGHVSLYWYRQALGQGPEFLTYFNYEAQQDKSGLPNDRFSAERPEGSISTLTIQRTEQRDSAMYRCASSHYGPTPYNYGYTFGSGTRLTVV.

At least ten counts were recorded for this clonotype. This chain links TRBV11-1 with TRBJ2-1; 8 bases line up with TRBD2. The V gene end was trimmed by 2 bases and the J gene end by 5 bases; junction bases not matched to a gene: 5. This CDR3 region has 15 residues. The germline CDR1 and CDR2 sequences are SGHAT and FQDESV (reference sequence). CDR3 sequence reads: CASSLRRGADNEQFF. In nucleotides, the CDR3 is TGTGCCAGCAGCTTACGGCGGGGGGCCGACAATGAGCAGTTCTTC.

This clonotype was counted many times. The chain joins TRBV7-2 to TRBJ1-2, with D perhaps TRBD1 (5 bases). V lost 5 bases and J 2 bases, leaving 15 bases between the germline ends. Germline assignment: CDR1 SGHTA and CDR2 FQGNSA. This CDR3 spans 15 amino acids. The CDR3 DNA sequence: TGTGCCAGCAGCCCCGGCAGGGTGGAGAACTATGGCTACACCTTC. Its protein product is CASSPGRVENYGYTF. Full variable domain (rest looked up from reference TRBV7-2 and TRBJ1-2): GAGVSQSPSNKVTEKGKDVELRCDPISGHTALYWYRQSLGQGLEFLIYFQGNSAPDKSGLPSDRFSAERTGGSVSTLTIQRTQQEDSAVYLCASSPGRVENYGYTFGSGTRLTVV.

This clonotype was observed a handful of times. The chain uses TRBV28 and TRBJ1-5; D unclear. The CDR3 runs 15 residues. Per germline, CDR1 MDHEN and CDR2 SYDVKM. V was cut by 5 bases and J by 0 bases, with 11 bases left in between. The CDR3 DNA is TGTGCCAGCAGTGTACAGCTCTATAGCAATCAGCCCCAGCATTTT. Its translation is CASSVQLYSNQPQHF.